The sequence of this T cell receptor beta chain was determined in a study of blood T cell repertoires in COVID-19. Study-wide background: Both acute and convalescent COVID-19 samples were obtained from the United States, Italy and Spain. T cells, B-cell-depleted T cells, or PBMCs provided the cDNA or gDNA that served as material.

Germline-derived CDR1 and CDR2 are MNHEY and SVGAGI. The CDR3 totals 13 residues. V was clipped by 6 bases and J by 4 bases, with 10 bases between them. Original handling: Estimates of nucleated cell counts were drawn from the amplification of reference gene primers. Using immunoSEQ multiplex PCR, the repertoire was profiled, and TCRdb retains in-frame clones only, with some absent. D and trimming come from the DNA, and the V and J calls and clone size come from that table. The sample comprises 110,000 to 150,000 clones, around 80% of which are singletons, and 3.5% rests with the top ten. The TCR sequence derives from a man between 65 and 85 years old who had recovered from COVID-19. The sample was peripheral blood. The chain joins TRBV6-5 to TRBJ1-5; D perhaps matches TRBD1 (6 bases). CDR3 sequence: CASRPTGNQPQHF. CDR3 coding DNA: TGTGCCAGCAGACCTACAGGGAATCAGCCCCAGCATTTT.